The next 29 T cell receptor beta chains were all read from a single sample in a study of cytomegalovirus exposure and HLA in healthy donors. Assay: immunoSEQ multiplex PCR; the TCRdb copy retains only in-frame clones and omits some. The table includes fewer than 150,000 clones, 80% to 90% detected once. The sequencing input was PBMCs. Source of these receptors: a man between 18 and 29 years old in good health and CMV-seropositive.

Written as DNA, the CDR3 is TGTGCCAGCAGCTTGGCCGGGATGAACACTGAAGCTTTCTTT. This sequence encodes CASSLAGMNTEAFF. The chain employs TRBV5-5 and TRBJ1-1, with D unclear. The CDR3 has 14 amino acids. The V end was cut by 0 bases, the J end by 0 bases, with 6 bases between. The V gene's germline CDR1 is SGHKS and CDR2 YYEKEE (reference sequence).

This chain joins TRBV6-5 and TRBJ1-1; 10 bases match TRBD1. The trim removed 5 bases at V and 5 bases at J, leaving 8 bases unmatched. The germline gives CDR1 MNHEY, CDR2 SVGAGI. The CDR3 covers 15 residues. As DNA, the CDR3 is TGTGCCAGCAGTCGGAGGACAGGGGGGGAGACTGAAGCTTTCTTT. It translates to CASSRRTGGETEAFF.

This sequence joins TRBV19 and TRBJ1-5; 8 nucleotides agree with TRBD1. Losses at the gene ends were 2 bases for V and 4 bases for J; bases not matched to a gene: 10. Germline V gene sequence: CDR1 LNHDA, CDR2 SQIVND (reference sequence). The CDR3 contains 17 residues. In DNA form, the CDR3 reads TGTGCCAGTAGTATAAGCCGCGGGACAGGAATTAATCAGCCCCAGCATTTT. Translating gives CASSISRGTGINQPQHF.

The CDR3 DNA is TGTGCCAGCAGCTTAGATCAGAGGGTAACTGAAGCTTTCTTT. Amino acids: CASSLDQRVTEAFF. The genes are TRBV11-2 and TRBJ1-1; D ambiguous. This CDR3 comprises 14 residues. The V and J ends lost 0 bases and 5 bases respectively, with 10 bases between them. The germline gives CDR1 SGHAT, CDR2 FQNNGV.

V usage is TRBV20-1 and J usage is TRBJ2-3; D remains unclear. The CDR3 covers 11 residues. Trimming shortened V by 0 bases and J by 6 bases, and 4 bases separated the two germline ends. Germline V CDR1 and CDR2: DFQATT, SNEGSKA (reference sequence). The CDR3 nucleotides are TGCAGTGCTAGAGATATGGATACGCAGTATTTT. This sequence encodes CSARDMDTQYF.

V usage is TRBV4-3 and J usage is TRBJ2-6, with 7 bases identical to TRBD1. The CDR3 contains 17 residues. Losses at the gene ends were 1 base for V and 4 bases for J; bases not matched to a gene: 7. The germline V gene encodes CDR1 LGHNA and CDR2 YSLEER. The CDR3 sequence is CASSQARDRAGANVLTF. In DNA form, the CDR3 reads TGCGCCAGCAGCCAAGCCCGAGACAGGGCCGGGGCCAACGTCCTGACTTTC.

The chain employs TRBV7-9 and TRBJ1-1; a possible D gene is TRBD1 (6 bases). The CDR3 covers 15 residues. Germline CDR1 reads SEHNR; CDR2 reads FQNEAQ (reference sequence). V was pared by 4 bases and J by 6 bases, with 18 bases between. This chain's CDR3 is CASSSLGGARAEAFF. The CDR3 DNA follows: TGTGCCAGCAGCTCTTTAGGGGGGGCTCGGGCTGAAGCTTTCTTT.

This chain connects TRBV6-5 to TRBJ1-2; 7 bases map to TRBD1. Germline CDR1 is MNHEY and CDR2 is SVGAGI. The V gene end was trimmed by 4 bases and the J gene end by 3 bases; junction bases not matched to a gene: 8. The CDR3 consists of 15 residues. CDR3 coding DNA: TGTGCCAGCAGTTCCCTCCGGGACAGTGACTATGGCTACACCTTC. Amino acids: CASSSLRDSDYGYTF.

The genes are TRBV4-3 and TRBJ2-7, with 7 bases that match TRBD1. The CDR3 has 16 amino acids. Unmatched junction bases numbered 10, after V lost 0 bases and J lost 5 bases. Looked up from germline, CDR1 is LGHNA and CDR2 is YSLEER. In DNA form, the CDR3 reads TGCGCCAGCAGCCAAGATATGGCGACAGGGAGCGACGAGCAGTACTTC. Its protein product is CASSQDMATGSDEQYF.

The chain recombines TRBV11-2 with TRBJ2-1, with a tentative D call TRBD1 (5 bases). This CDR3 is 12 amino acids long. Germline assignment: CDR1 SGHAT and CDR2 FQNNGV. Trimming stripped 2 bases from V and 13 bases from J, with 12 bases between. The CDR3 DNA reads as TGTGCCAGCAGCTTACAGGGTGACAGTCAGTTCTTC. It encodes CASSLQGDSQFF.

V gene TRBV6-1 combines with J gene TRBJ2-7; 7 bases align to TRBD1. Trimming at V came to 6 bases and at J to 3 bases, leaving 2 bases not matched to a gene. Germline lookup yields CDR1 MNHNS and CDR2 SASEGT. This CDR3 is built from 12 residues. The CDR3 coding sequence is TGTGCCAGCAGAGGGGACAGCTACGAGCAGTACTTC. Residues: CASRGDSYEQYF.

The chain is built from TRBV7-2 and TRBJ1-1; the D gene is possibly TRBD1 (6 bases). Between the trimmed V and J ends, which lost 1 base and 5 bases, there was a span of 11 bases. This CDR3 contains 14 residues. Germline V gene lookup returns CDR1 SGHTA and CDR2 FQGNSA. This CDR3 reads CASSLGGLGTEAFF. Here the CDR3 DNA reads TGTGCCAGCAGCTTAGGGGGGCTGGGGACTGAAGCTTTCTTT.

The CDR3 sequence is CASSEDGTGFNNEQFF. The CDR3 DNA is TGTGCCAGCAGTGAAGATGGGACAGGGTTCAACAATGAGCAGTTCTTC. The rearrangement joins TRBV6-1 to TRBJ2-1; 9 nucleotides line up with TRBD1. The CDR3 is made up of 16 amino acids. The V segment lost 1 base and the J segment 5 bases; nucleotides outside the gene matches: 6. Germline CDR1 MNHNS, CDR2 SASEGT.

This clone was detected once. The V and J genes are TRBV7-6 and TRBJ2-5; 13 bases agree with TRBD2. This CDR3 is built from 16 residues. Trimming cost V 1 base and J 7 bases; bases outside gene matches: 6. The V gene's germline CDR1 is SGHVS and CDR2 FNYEAQ. The CDR3 sequence is CASSLEGTSGVVTQYF. CDR3 coding DNA: TGTGCCAGCAGCTTAGAGGGGACTAGCGGGGTTGTGACCCAGTACTTC. The full variable domain, rest sourced from reference TRBV7-6 and TRBJ2-5, is GAGVSQSPRYKVTKRGQDVALRCDPISGHVSLYWYRQALGQGPEFLTYFNYEAQQDKSGLPNDRFSAERPEGSISTLTIQRTEQRDSAMYRCASSLEGTSGVVTQYFGPGTRLLVL.

This clone has only a few counts. The gene calls are TRBV7-2 and TRBJ2-1; a weak D match, TRBD2 (5 bases). The CDR3 covers 15 residues. Germline CDR1 reads SGHTA; CDR2 reads FQGNSA. With 1 base removed from V and 2 bases from J, the gap between germline ends came to 9 bases. The CDR3 DNA reads TGTGCCAGCAGCTTAGGGCTAGCAGCCTACAATGAGCAGTTCTTC. Protein product: CASSLGLAAYNEQFF.

This rearrangement joins TRBV7-8 to TRBJ1-5; tentative D call: TRBD1 (5 bases). This CDR3 region has 14 residues. Trimming shortened V by 6 bases and J by 2 bases, and 11 bases separated the two germline ends. CDR1 is SGHVS, CDR2 FQNEAQ, per germline. As DNA, the CDR3 is TGTGCCAGCAGTTTCAAAGGGGGCAATCAGCCCCAGCATTTT. Amino acids: CASSFKGGNQPQHF.

This rearrangement joins TRBV10-2 to TRBJ1-5; 9 bases are a match to TRBD1. Trimming at V came to 2 bases and at J to 4 bases, leaving 6 bases not matched to a gene. The V gene's germline CDR1 is WSHSY and CDR2 SAAADI. This CDR3 contains 16 residues. The CDR3 here is CASSEAPGQGNQPQHF. Written as DNA, the CDR3 is TGCGCCAGCAGTGAGGCACCGGGACAGGGTAATCAGCCCCAGCATTTT.

This clone was seen only once. V is TRBV5-4 and J is TRBJ2-7; TRBD2 matches at 10 bases. Germline V gives CDR1 SGHNT, CDR2 YYREEE (reference sequence). After removal of 4 bases from V and 2 bases from J, the junction contained 12 bases not matched to a gene. The CDR3 is 17 amino acids. The CDR3 region has the DNA TGTGCCAGCAGCCCTTCTACAGCTAGCGGGGGACCCTACGAGCAGTACTTC. It is translated as CASSPSTASGGPYEQYF.

This CDR3 is CASSSQGGNEQYF. In nucleotides, the CDR3 is TGTGCCAGCAGCTCCCAGGGGGGAAACGAGCAGTACTTC. This chain connects TRBV7-9 to TRBJ2-7; D is perhaps TRBD1 (7 bases). This CDR3 spans 13 amino acids. The V end was cut by 4 bases, the J end by 5 bases, with 12 bases between. Germline lookup yields CDR1 SEHNR and CDR2 FQNEAQ (reference sequence).

V gene TRBV7-9 combines with J gene TRBJ2-2; no definite D call. The germline V gene has CDR1 SEHNR and CDR2 FQNEAQ (reference sequence). The V end was cut by 2 bases, the J end by 0 bases, with 13 bases between. The length of the CDR3 is 17 residues. As DNA, the CDR3 is TGTGCCAGCAGCTTAAGCCTAAAAAATTCGAACACCGGGGAGCTGTTTTTT. Its translation: CASSLSLKNSNTGELFF.

In regard to this clone: This specimen includes other DNA sequences encoding the same CDR3. The chain is built from TRBV6-5 and TRBJ2-7, with a tentative D call TRBD2 (5 bases). Germline CDR1 and CDR2: MNHEY and SVGAGI. Trimming stripped 0 bases from V and 3 bases from J, with 6 bases between. The CDR3 spans 13 residues. The CDR3 DNA reads TGTGCCAGCAGTTACTCCGAGGGCTACGAGCAGTACTTC. The encoded protein is CASSYSEGYEQYF.

This sequence joins TRBV30 and TRBJ1-2, with D possibly TRBD1 on 5 matching bases. V shed 1 base and J shed 8 bases, with 8 bases lying between them. Germline CDR1 GTSNPN, CDR2 SVGIG (reference sequence). The CDR3 has 11 residues. The CDR3 reads CAWSAGLGYTF. In nucleotides, the CDR3 is TGTGCCTGGAGTGCAGGGCTAGGCTACACCTTC.

In regard to this clone: Other DNA sequences in the sample encode the same CDR3. The J gene is TRBJ2-7, the V gene TRBV7-9; D uncertain. The CDR3 extends over 13 amino acids. Per the germline V gene, CDR1 is SEHNR and CDR2 is FQNEAQ (reference sequence). V lost 2 bases and J 0 bases, leaving 5 bases between the germline ends. The CDR3 DNA sequence: TGTGCCAGCAGCTTACCGGGCTCCTACGAGCAGTACTTC. Protein product: CASSLPGSYEQYF.

V is TRBV25-1 and J is TRBJ2-1; 12 nucleotides match TRBD1. Germline-derived CDR1 and CDR2 are MGHDK and SYGVNS. The junction had 9 bases not matched to a gene; V was cut back by 5 bases and J by 10 bases. This CDR3 region has 15 residues. In nucleotides, the CDR3 is TGTGCCAGCAGTCTAGGGACAGGGGGCCCATCGGAGCAGTTCTTC. This codes for CASSLGTGGPSEQFF.

The rearrangement joins TRBV12-2 to TRBJ2-4; no check of the table's D call, TRBD1, against the DNA was made. TRBV12-2 is marked as a pseudogene. The CDR3 consists of 18 residues. The CDR3 loop is CASRLARDSSLAKNIQYF. In DNA, the CDR3 is TGTGCAAGTCGCTTAGCGCGGGACAGCTCACTAGCCAAAAACATTCAGTACTTC.

This clone showed up just a few times. The rearrangement joins TRBV19 to TRBJ1-1, with D tentatively TRBD1 (5 bases). Trimming removed 4 bases from V and 10 bases from J, with 16 bases in between. Germline CDR1 LNHDA, CDR2 SQIVND (reference sequence). The CDR3 is 13 amino acids. The CDR3 reads CASSTGPGRGAFF. The CDR3, as DNA: TGTGCCAGTAGTACCGGCCCAGGAAGGGGAGCTTTCTTT.

Only a few counts were recorded for this clone. The chain combines TRBV18 with TRBJ1-2, with 8 bases lining up with TRBD1. Trimming cost V 5 bases and J 6 bases; bases outside gene matches: 11. This CDR3 contains 15 residues. The germline V gene has CDR1 KGHSH and CDR2 LQKENI. CDR3 in DNA: TGTGCCAGCTCAGCCGGACAGGGAATGATGGATGGCTACACCTTC. As protein: CASSAGQGMMDGYTF.

The rearrangement joins TRBV5-1 to TRBJ1-4; 10 bases fit TRBD1. In germline, CDR1 is SGHRS, CDR2 YFSETQ. The CDR3 is 15 residues long. Trimming removed 3 bases from V and 8 bases from J; junction bases left unmatched: 7. Written as DNA, the CDR3 is TGCGCCAGCAGCTCCGGACAGGGGGAAGGAGAAAAACTGTTTTTT. Residues: CASSSGQGEGEKLFF.

V is TRBV13 and J is TRBJ2-7, with 11 nucleotides matching TRBD2. The CDR3 is 16 amino acids. Germline lookup yields CDR1 PRHDT and CDR2 FYEKMQ (reference sequence). V trimming: 2 bases; J trimming: 2 bases; junction bases outside the gene matches: 5. In DNA form, the CDR3 reads TGTGCCAGCAGCTTAACCCTAGCGGGGGGTGCCTACGAGCAGTACTTC. This codes for CASSLTLAGGAYEQYF.